These 30 T cell receptor beta chains were all obtained from the same sample, sequenced in a study of shared clonotypes between healthy human individuals. Clones were read by immunoSEQ multiplex PCR, and TCRdb kept only the in-frame ones, dropping some. The sample holds some 2.3 million clones; approximately 93% are singletons and the top ten take 0.35% to 0.45%. The sample comprised naive CD4+ T cells from PBMCs. Documented subset: CD45RA+ positively selected. Every receptor here comes from a man between 18 and 29 years old in good health. Some clones in this sample may be carry-over from other donors' samples.

This chain links TRBV30 with TRBJ2-7; D remains unclear. The germline V gene has CDR1 GTSNPN and CDR2 SVGIG (reference sequence). The V end was cut by 2 bases, the J end by 7 bases, with 12 bases between. The CDR3 has 12 residues. The CDR3 nucleotides read TGTGCCTGGAGTCTAAACATAGGGGAGCAGTACTTC. It encodes CAWSLNIGEQYF.

The J gene is TRBJ2-1, the V gene TRBV7-2, with a tentative D call TRBD1 (7 bases). The CDR3 is 16 residues long. Trimming left V 5 bases short and J 3 bases short, with 17 bases between. Germline V gene data show CDR1 as SGHTA and CDR2 as FQGNSA. The CDR3 bases are TGTGCCAGCAGCCTAAGGGGGCTAGCGCTCTACAATGAGCAGTTCTTC. This gives the protein CASSLRGLALYNEQFF.

This rearrangement joins TRBV29-1 to TRBJ2-1; 10 bases are shared with TRBD2. Germline CDR1 and CDR2: SQVTM and ANQGSEA. This CDR3 spans 14 amino acids. After removal of 7 bases from V and 6 bases from J, the junction contained 9 bases not matched to a gene. The chain's CDR3 is CSAGLAIGLNEQFF. For the CDR3, the DNA is TGCAGCGCGGGACTAGCGATTGGCCTCAATGAGCAGTTCTTC.

This sequence joins TRBV9 and TRBJ2-2; D call uncertain. CDR3 size: 14 residues. The V gene lost 5 bases and the J gene lost 6 bases, with 14 bases spanning the gap. Germline V gene data show CDR1 as SGDLS and CDR2 as YYNGEE. The CDR3 loop reads CASRELPDAGELFF. CDR3 bases: TGTGCCAGCAGAGAGCTTCCGGATGCCGGGGAGCTGTTTTTT.

This chain links TRBV27 with TRBJ1-5; TRBD1 matches at 12 bases. CDR3 size: 18 residues. Germline V gene sequence: CDR1 MNHEY, CDR2 SMNVEV (reference sequence). V was clipped by 6 bases and J by 2 bases; unmatched bases: 11. CDR3 DNA: TGTGCCAGCAGCCCCGGGACAGGGGGCTCTACGGGCAATCAGCCCCAGCATTTT. Amino acid sequence: CASSPGTGGSTGNQPQHF.

J is TRBJ2-5 and V is TRBV7-2; the D call may be TRBD1 or TRBD2 (5 bases each). The V and J ends lost 11 bases and 1 base respectively, with 23 bases between them. The CDR3 sequence is 16 residues long. Germline V gene sequence: CDR1 SGHTA, CDR2 FQGNSA. The CDR3 DNA sequence: TGTGCCGCTGCTCTTGGGACCAGAGCAGCCCAAGAGACCCAGTACTTC. Translating gives CAAALGTRAAQETQYF.

The CDR3 DNA sequence: TGTGCCAGCAGCGGAGGGACAGGGCTCAACAATGAGCAGTTCTTC. Residues: CASSGGTGLNNEQFF. The chain has TRBV9 and TRBJ2-1; 9 nucleotides line up with TRBD1. V trimming: 3 bases; J trimming: 5 bases; junction bases outside the gene matches: 6. Germline values: CDR1 SGDLS, CDR2 YYNGEE. The CDR3 covers 15 residues.

The V gene is TRBV6-5, the J gene TRBJ2-7; unclear D gene. Trimming pared 0 bases from V and 0 bases from J, leaving 9 bases between. The CDR3 is 15 residues long. Germline CDR1 reads MNHEY; CDR2 reads SVGAGI. The CDR3 DNA reads TGTGCCAGCAGTTACTCTCCGGCCCGCTCCTACGAGCAGTACTTC. Residues: CASSYSPARSYEQYF.

This chain joins TRBV30 and TRBJ2-5; perhaps TRBD2 as D (6 bases). This CDR3 comprises 14 residues. Germline-derived CDR1 and CDR2 are GTSNPN and SVGIG (reference sequence). V was trimmed by 2 bases and J by 1 base, leaving 11 bases between them. CDR3: CAWSPTSLQETQYF. CDR3 nucleotides: TGTGCCTGGAGTCCAACTAGCCTCCAAGAGACCCAGTACTTC.

The V and J genes are TRBV10-3 and TRBJ1-2; D may be TRBD1 (5 bases). The CDR3 has 16 amino acids. Trimming stripped 2 bases from V and 8 bases from J, with 21 bases between. Germline CDR1 and CDR2: ENHRY and SYGVKD. CDR3 in amino acids: CAISEIGGTASRGYTF. The CDR3 bases are TGTGCCATCAGTGAGATCGGGGGGACTGCTTCAAGAGGCTACACCTTC.

The CDR3 protein is CASNSEGSGRDTQYF. CDR3 bases: TGTGCCAGCAATTCCGAGGGTAGCGGGAGGGATACGCAGTATTTT. The chain is built from TRBV9 and TRBJ2-3, with TRBD2 matching over 10 bases. The germline V gene has CDR1 SGDLS and CDR2 YYNGEE. The CDR3 extends over 15 amino acids. V lost 6 bases and J lost 6; bases outside the gene matches: 10.

The chain links TRBV9 to TRBJ2-5, with D perhaps assigned TRBD1 or TRBD2 (7 bases each). Germline CDR1 is SGDLS and CDR2 is YYNGEE. The V end was cut by 2 bases, the J end by 4 bases, with 15 bases between. This CDR3 has 15 residues. The CDR3: CASSVRQGEGETQYF. CDR3 sequence (DNA): TGTGCCAGCAGCGTCCGCCAGGGGGAGGGAGAGACCCAGTACTTC.

The V gene is TRBV5-4, the J gene TRBJ2-1; 10 bases fit TRBD2. Looked up from germline, CDR1 is SGHNT and CDR2 is YYREEE (reference sequence). J lost 9 bases, V lost 2 bases, and 8 bases had no gene match. The CDR3 extends over 15 amino acids. CDR3 sequence: CASSLETSGTGEQFF. DNA for the CDR3: TGTGCCAGCAGCTTAGAAACTAGCGGGACTGGTGAGCAGTTCTTC.

The chain joins TRBV7-3 to TRBJ2-5, with 8 bases matching TRBD2. V was clipped by 2 bases and J by 1 base; unmatched bases: 0. CDR1 and CDR2 (germline): SGHTA, FQGTGA. This CDR3 is built from 14 residues. Written as DNA, the CDR3 is TGTGCCAGCAGCTTACTAGCGGGCCAAGAGACCCAGTACTTC. It encodes CASSLLAGQETQYF.

The V and J genes are TRBV27 and TRBJ2-7; D is possibly TRBD1 (6 bases). The CDR3 is made up of 16 amino acids. The germline V and J ends were trimmed by 5 bases and 2 bases, with 19 bases remaining between them. Germline loops: CDR1 MNHEY, CDR2 SMNVEV (reference sequence). DNA for the CDR3: TGTGCCAGCAGTCCTATGGGCAGGGGTTCGGCCTACGAGCAGTACTTC. Its protein is CASSPMGRGSAYEQYF.

The rearrangement joins TRBV14 to TRBJ2-3, with 12 bases aligning to TRBD2. CDR1 and CDR2 from the germline V gene are SGHDN and FVKESK. V trimming: 4 bases; J trimming: 4 bases; junction bases outside the gene matches: 3. The CDR3 spans 15 residues. The CDR3 sequence is CASSRRLAGADTQYF. The CDR3 nucleotides are TGTGCCAGCAGCCGCAGACTAGCGGGAGCAGATACGCAGTATTTT.

The chain has TRBV28 and TRBJ2-1; 10 nucleotides align to TRBD1. Germline V CDR1 and CDR2: MDHEN, SYDVKM. Trimming cost V 4 bases and J 0 bases; bases outside gene matches: 9. This CDR3 spans 18 amino acids. CDR3 bases: TGTGCCAGCAGTTCTGCCGGGACAGGGGATACCTCCTACAATGAGCAGTTCTTC. It yields the protein CASSSAGTGDTSYNEQFF.

The gene calls are TRBV10-3 and TRBJ1-2, with D possibly being TRBD1 (5 bases). The CDR3 loop spans 14 amino acids. Trimming removed 6 bases from V and 4 bases from J, with 15 bases in between. Per germline, CDR1 ENHRY and CDR2 SYGVKD. The CDR3 loop is CAIRQSGEGYGYTF. The CDR3 bases are TGTGCCATCAGACAATCGGGGGAAGGCTATGGCTACACCTTC.

This chain uses TRBV7-2 with TRBJ2-7; D is possibly TRBD1 (7 bases). The germline gives CDR1 SGHTA, CDR2 FQGNSA. The CDR3 has 14 amino acids. V was shortened by 5 bases and J by 6 bases, with 17 bases between the two germline ends. The CDR3 sequence: CASSQGGPQGEQYF. CDR3 coding DNA: TGTGCCAGCAGCCAGGGGGGCCCGCAGGGCGAGCAGTACTTC.

A single count supports this clone. The chain joins TRBV6-1 to TRBJ2-1; D is ambiguous. Trimming took 4 bases from V and 8 from J, leaving 9 bases between them. This CDR3 region has 12 residues. CDR1 is MNHNS, CDR2 SASEGT, per germline. CDR3 coding DNA: TGTGCCAGCAGTGCGCTGTACTATGAGCAGTTCTTC. Translating gives CASSALYYEQFF.

V usage is TRBV5-4 and J usage is TRBJ2-2; a possible D gene is TRBD2 (6 bases). In germline, CDR1 is SGHNT, CDR2 YYREEE (reference sequence). Trimming left V 0 bases short and J 4 bases short, with 10 bases between. The CDR3 is made up of 15 amino acids. In nucleotides, the CDR3 is TGTGCCAGCAGCTTGGAACTAGCAGTCACCGGGGAGCTGTTTTTT. It translates to CASSLELAVTGELFF.

The CDR3 sequence is CASKPRPGDTQYF. As DNA, the CDR3 is TGTGCCAGCAAACCTCGACCGGGAGATACGCAGTATTTT. V usage is TRBV7-2 and J usage is TRBJ2-3; D is unclear. With 7 bases removed from V and 5 bases from J, the gap between germline ends came to 13 bases. CDR1 is SGHTA, CDR2 FQGNSA, per germline. The CDR3 consists of 13 residues.

With respect to this clone: Different DNA sequences within this sample yield the same CDR3. The chain is built from TRBV18 and TRBJ2-2, with 9 bases matching TRBD2. CDR3 length: 16 amino acids. With V trimmed by 6 bases and J by 0 bases, 5 bases remained unmatched. The germline CDR1 and CDR2 sequences are KGHSH and LQKENI. The CDR3 DNA reads as TGTGCCAGCTCCCCGAGACTAGCGGCGAACACCGGGGAGCTGTTTTTT. It codes for CASSPRLAANTGELFF.

In this sample, this clone turned up once. The chain uses TRBV28 and TRBJ2-7; maybe TRBD1 (5 bases). The V end lost 6 bases, the J end lost 3 bases, and 6 bases lay between the germline ends. Germline CDR1 reads MDHEN; CDR2 reads SYDVKM. This CDR3 is built from 11 residues. The DNA for the CDR3 is TGTGCCAGCAGGACAGTCTACGAGCAGTACTTC. This translates into CASRTVYEQYF.

This clone appeared once. The V call is TRBV12-5, the J call TRBJ2-7; D might be TRBD1 (6 bases). CDR3 length: 13 residues. V was shortened by 2 bases and J by 12 bases, with 17 bases between the two germline ends. Germline V gene lookup returns CDR1 LGHNT and CDR2 FRNRAP. The CDR3 DNA sequence: TGTGCTAGTGGTTTGCATCTGGGGGCCGACGTGTACTTC. It encodes CASGLHLGADVYF.

V usage is TRBV5-1 and J usage is TRBJ2-3, with D perhaps assigned TRBD1 or TRBD2 (5 bases each). There are 16 residues in the CDR3. Germline CDR1 SGHRS, CDR2 YFSETQ. V was clipped by 4 bases and J by 1 base, with 16 bases between them. This CDR3 reads CASSPPTRGGTDTQYF. In DNA form, the CDR3 reads TGCGCCAGCAGCCCACCGACCCGGGGCGGCACAGATACGCAGTATTTT.

This sequence joins TRBV27 and TRBJ2-7, with TRBD2 matching over 7 bases. Germline assignment: CDR1 MNHEY and CDR2 SMNVEV (reference sequence). J lost 6 bases, V lost 3 bases, and 8 bases had no gene match. This CDR3 contains 14 residues. CDR3 DNA sequence: TGTGCCAGCAGTTTGCTGCGGGGGAGCTCCGAGCAGTACTTC. The encoded protein is CASSLLRGSSEQYF.

V and J are TRBV2 and TRBJ2-1; D remains ambiguous. This CDR3 has 14 amino acids. V lost 7 bases to trimming and J lost 0 bases, with 10 bases between them. Per germline, CDR1 SNHLY and CDR2 FYNNEI. The CDR3 DNA is TGTGCCAGCATTAGCACGAGCTCCTACAATGAGCAGTTCTTC. Protein sequence: CASISTSSYNEQFF.

The chain is built from TRBV6-1 and TRBJ2-7; TRBD1 might be the D (5 bases). This CDR3 is 13 amino acids long. Germline CDR1 reads MNHNS; CDR2 reads SASEGT. The ends were cut back, 7 bases at V and 4 bases at J, with 14 bases in the middle. CDR3 sequence (DNA): TGTGCCAGCACAAGGGGTGTCCTATACGAGCAGTACTTC. This gives the protein CASTRGVLYEQYF.

The CDR3 sequence is CASTLSGTGSGNEQFF. CDR3 in DNA: TGTGCCAGTACCCTCTCCGGGACAGGGTCTGGCAATGAGCAGTTCTTC. The chain links TRBV19 to TRBJ2-1, with 9 nucleotides matching TRBD1. Germline V CDR1 and CDR2: LNHDA, SQIVND (reference sequence). The CDR3 length is 16 residues. The J segment lost 6 bases and the V segment lost 7 bases, leaving 13 bases of the junction unmatched.